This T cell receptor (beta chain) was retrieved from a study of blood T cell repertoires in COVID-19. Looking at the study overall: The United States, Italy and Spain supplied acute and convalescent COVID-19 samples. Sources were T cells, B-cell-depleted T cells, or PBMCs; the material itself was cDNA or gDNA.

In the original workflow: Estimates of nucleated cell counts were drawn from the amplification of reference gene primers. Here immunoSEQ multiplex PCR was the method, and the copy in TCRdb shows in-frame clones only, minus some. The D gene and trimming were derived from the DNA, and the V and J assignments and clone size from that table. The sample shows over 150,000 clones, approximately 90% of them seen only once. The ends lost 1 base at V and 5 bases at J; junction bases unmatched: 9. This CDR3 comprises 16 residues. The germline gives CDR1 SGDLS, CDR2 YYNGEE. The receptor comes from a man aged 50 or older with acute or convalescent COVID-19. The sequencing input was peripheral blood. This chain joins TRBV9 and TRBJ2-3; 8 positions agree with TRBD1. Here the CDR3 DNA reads TGTGCCAGCAGCGTAAGGTCAGGGGGCGGAAAAGATACGCAGTATTTT. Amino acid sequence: CASSVRSGGGKDTQYF.